Included here is one TCR beta chain sequence, with context. This clonotype is a singleton in its sample. Its antigen is currently not known. The sample holds no much larger clone one base away, and base qualities are not on file. Evidence from a single read is weak. To demonstrate the VDJtools post-analysis software, the study profiled TCR beta repertoires from the peripheral blood of about 13 young patients with multiple sclerosis. Multiple sclerosis patients were children and adolescents aged roughly 6 to 17 years. This sample was included in a study of post-analysis software for immune sequencing data (dated by TCRdb to between 2014 and 2016). Broadly, across the study: Disease courses on record covered relapsing-remitting, secondary progressive and progressive-relapsing multiple sclerosis, though some patients had no subtype annotation. Patient repertoires were compared against about a dozen previously published healthy control repertoires from donors aged roughly 6 to 27 years. A subset of samples was prepared in parallel using single-end sample barcoding, then pooled and co-amplified after Illumina adapter ligation.

The junction carries 11 bases between V and J, which are trimmed by 3 bases and 5 bases respectively. From its cysteine to its phenylalanine, the CDR3 spans 13 amino acids. Just the 39-base CDR3 DNA is kept, in frame starting at base 1. In the germline V gene, CDR1 corresponds to SGHTA and CDR2 to FQGNSA. The research as a whole found: Roughly 5 TRBV segments, including TRBV5-6, TRBV5-1 and TRBV20-1, were significantly more frequent in patients than controls. Compared with controls, multiple sclerosis patients had significantly lower normalized Chao1 diversity, a finding suggesting substantial peripheral T-cell clonal expansion. Direct clustering with F measure showed strong co-clustering of samples prepared in the same batch, prompting a batch-effect correction. The control group was slightly older than the multiple sclerosis patient group.

Libraries came from PCR. This sample was sequenced with an Illumina HiSeq 2500. Unique molecular identifiers were incorporated into TCR beta cDNA libraries to reduce PCR and sequencing biases. Per 1 to 10 million input T cells, approximately 500,000 cDNA molecules were obtained, such that each molecule approximated one T cell. The patient libraries were prepared and sequenced with the same protocol used for the earlier healthy control dataset. Samples belonging to the same batch were prepared together, multiplexed and sequenced on a shared HiSeq lane. In the authors' own workflow: MIGEC handled the raw barcoded reads, throwing out single-read molecular identifier groups before consensus assembly and CDR3 extraction. Clonotype tables were post-analysed with VDJtools, and diversity was normalized by down-sampling all datasets to the smallest sample size. Repertoire overlap clustering matched CDR3 amino acid but not nucleotide sequences to correct batch-related cross-sample contamination. In-frame beta chains were kept once TCRdb had trimmed the public reads at Q25 with fastp and called clones with MiXCR. Records with the same CDR3 protein are collapsed into one entry carrying the most frequent genes and DNA. These V and J calls are TCRdb output, not the study's own analysis. Present in this sample are about 260,000 distinct CDR3 sequences, 36% of which were seen just once. 4% to 6% of the sample belongs to the ten largest clones.

The source is a girl between 5 and 17 years old with multiple sclerosis. Sequencing input: blood. Rearrangement joined TRBV7-2 to TRBJ2-7; confidence is insufficient to name the D gene. The CDR3 corresponds to CASSLYDGDEQYF. The DNA is as follows: TGTGCCAGCAGCTTGTACGACGGAGACGAGCAGTACTTC.